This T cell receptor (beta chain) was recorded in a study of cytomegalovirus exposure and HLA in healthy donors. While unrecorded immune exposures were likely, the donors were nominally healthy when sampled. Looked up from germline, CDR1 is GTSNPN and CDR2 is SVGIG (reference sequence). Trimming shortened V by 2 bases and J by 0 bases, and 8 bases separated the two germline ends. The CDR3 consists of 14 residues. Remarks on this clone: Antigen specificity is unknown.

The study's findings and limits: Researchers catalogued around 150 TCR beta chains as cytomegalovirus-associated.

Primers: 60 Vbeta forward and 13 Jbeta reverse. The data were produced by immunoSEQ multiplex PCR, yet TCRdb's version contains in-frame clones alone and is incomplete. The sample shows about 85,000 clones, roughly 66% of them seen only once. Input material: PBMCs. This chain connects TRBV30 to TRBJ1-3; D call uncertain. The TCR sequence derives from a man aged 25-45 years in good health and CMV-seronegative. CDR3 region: CAWSPGSSGNTIYF. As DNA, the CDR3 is TGTGCCTGGAGTCCCGGGAGCTCTGGAAACACCATATATTTT.